This entry is about one T cell receptor (beta chain). The target antigen is unknown. These data originate in a study of T cell responses to AZD1222 COVID-19 vaccine. Broader study findings: Repertoire samples came only from after the peak T cell response. In the spike-specific TCR repertoire, nearly half reportedly target unmutated variant regions. Spike-specific TCR depth and breadth grew after two AZD1222 doses. Regions 160-218 and 743-854 dominated among vaccine-associated CD4 TCRs spanning spike.

Germline lookup yields CDR1 SNHLY and CDR2 FYNNEI. The V segment lost 4 bases and the J segment 5 bases; nucleotides outside the gene matches: 6. CDR3 size: 14 residues. TCRdb's copy holds only in-frame clones and misses some; the assay was immunoSEQ multiplex PCR. Of more than 100,000 clones listed, under 90% are singletons. This receptor was obtained from an adult in good health. The source was peripheral blood, collected on day 0 of AZD1222 vaccination. The rearrangement uses TRBV2 and TRBJ1-1; TRBD1 matches at 8 bases. In DNA form, the CDR3 reads TGTGCCAGCAGTGGAACAGGGGGGTGGACTGAAGCTTTCTTT. It encodes CASSGTGGWTEAFF.